The 9 T cell receptor beta chains reported below all come from one sample, sequenced in a study of blood T cell repertoires in COVID-19. Profiling relied on immunoSEQ multiplex PCR, and the TCRdb table lists in-frame clones only, not all of them. The sample records 250,000 to 300,000 clones, 75% to 90% being singletons. Material: peripheral blood. The receptors were gathered from a woman aged 25 to 45 with active or convalescent COVID-19.

The V call is TRBV7-6, the J call TRBJ2-7; 8 nucleotides align to TRBD1. From germline, CDR1 is SGHVS and CDR2 FNYEAQ. J lost 2 bases, V lost 5 bases, and 8 bases had no gene match. The CDR3 is 15 residues long. CDR3 region: CASSPGQGATYEQYF. The CDR3 region has the DNA TGTGCCAGCAGCCCCGGACAGGGCGCCACCTACGAGCAGTACTTC.

This chain uses TRBV7-2 with TRBJ2-7, with 8 bases identical to TRBD2. Germline assignment: CDR1 SGHTA and CDR2 FQGNSA. Losses at the gene ends were 1 base for V and 9 bases for J; bases not matched to a gene: 5. This CDR3 has 13 residues. Here the CDR3 DNA reads TGTGCCAGCAGCTTAGATCCCAGCGGGAGGCAGTACTTC. Its protein product is CASSLDPSGRQYF.

The chain has TRBV19 and TRBJ1-3; D is perhaps TRBD1 (5 bases). V dropped 8 bases and J dropped 1 base, with 12 bases sitting between them. The CDR3 is 14 amino acids. Germline values: CDR1 LNHDA, CDR2 SQIVND (reference sequence). Here the CDR3 reads CASDGGTSGNTIYF. The CDR3 DNA sequence: TGTGCCAGTGACGGGGGGACTTCTGGAAACACCATATATTTT.

This chain joins TRBV6-5 and TRBJ1-2, with D tentatively TRBD1 (5 bases). Germline V gives CDR1 MNHEY, CDR2 SVGAGI. V was shortened by 3 bases and J by 6 bases, with 14 bases between the two germline ends. There are 14 residues in the CDR3. CDR3 DNA: TGTGCCAGCAGTTATTGGGACGGGAGGGATGGCTACACCTTC. This gives the protein CASSYWDGRDGYTF.

The CDR3 DNA reads as TGTGCCAGCTCACCGTCGGGACAGGCACATCGGGGCTATGGCTACACCTTC. It encodes CASSPSGQAHRGYGYTF. The chain joins TRBV18 to TRBJ1-2; 8 bases map to TRBD1. This CDR3 contains 17 residues. The ends lost 3 bases at V and 4 bases at J; junction bases unmatched: 13. Per germline, CDR1 KGHSH and CDR2 LQKENI.

The rearrangement joins TRBV2 to TRBJ1-1, with 8 bases matching TRBD1. Per the germline V gene, CDR1 is SNHLY and CDR2 is FYNNEI. This CDR3 comprises 12 residues. The V gene end was trimmed by 6 bases and the J gene end by 8 bases; junction bases not matched to a gene: 5. The CDR3 here is CASSGRGREAFF. The CDR3 DNA sequence: TGTGCCAGCAGCGGCAGGGGGCGAGAAGCTTTCTTT.

The chain combines TRBV28 with TRBJ2-5; 11 positions match TRBD2. Losses at the gene ends were 4 bases for V and 1 base for J; bases not matched to a gene: 11. The germline gives CDR1 MDHEN, CDR2 SYDVKM. This CDR3 is built from 18 residues. DNA for the CDR3: TGTGCCAGCAGTTCGCCCGGGGTAGCGGGGGGGTCCCAAGAGACCCAGTACTTC. As protein: CASSSPGVAGGSQETQYF. Full variable domain (missing parts from reference TRBV28 and TRBJ2-5): DVKVTQSSRYLVKRTGEKVFLECVQDMDHENMFWYRQDPGLGLRLIYFSYDVKMKEKGDIPEGYSVSREKKERFSLILESASTNQTSMYLCASSSPGVAGGSQETQYFGPGTRLLVL.

The chain combines TRBV5-1 with TRBJ2-3; possibly TRBD2 for D (6 bases). The germline gives CDR1 SGHRS, CDR2 YFSETQ. The V and J ends lost 5 bases and 4 bases respectively, with 14 bases between them. The CDR3 loop spans 14 amino acids. The CDR3 sequence: CASRGSGGPDTQYF. The CDR3 coding sequence is TGCGCCAGCAGGGGGAGCGGAGGGCCAGATACGCAGTATTTT.

The chain couples TRBV18 to TRBJ1-2, with D maybe TRBD1 (5 bases). The V end lost 3 bases, the J end lost 4 bases, and 15 bases lay between the germline ends. The CDR3 length is 15 residues. The germline V gene encodes CDR1 KGHSH and CDR2 LQKENI. CDR3 nucleotides: TGTGCCAGCTCACCTACGTCAGGGTCCGCCTATGGCTACACCTTC. Its translation: CASSPTSGSAYGYTF.